The clone carrying this T cell receptor beta chain was detected only once. The antigen remains undetermined. Single viable CD3+CD4+CD8-CD45RO+ cells were sorted as the memory CD4+ T cells. Serum IgG to CMV pp150, pp28, p38 and p52 defined serostatus. This sample is drawn from a study of memory CD4+ T cells and cytomegalovirus serostatus. Study-level background: Healthy Belgian adult donors included several CMV-positive and some 25 CMV-negative people.

Study observations and caveats: Of about 150 reported CMV TCRbeta sequences, around 62 were found in memory CD4+ repertoires. Repertoires predicted CMV serostatus with median bootstrapped AUC of approximately 0.94.

The CDR3 length is 13 residues. V dropped 1 base and J dropped 4 bases, with 7 bases sitting between them. Germline CDR1 reads SGHDN; CDR2 reads FVKESK. The repertoire was sequenced with immunoSEQ multiplex PCR; TCRdb's copy has only in-frame clones and lacks some. The top ten clones hold approximately 0.92% of a sample with about 61,000 clones, 75% to 90% of them seen once. The sequence derives from an adult in good health and CMV-seronegative. Sequenced sample: memory CD4+ T cells from blood. The chain couples TRBV14 to TRBJ1-2, with D hard to call. The CDR3 nucleotides read TGTGCCAGCAGCCAAGTAGCGGCCTATGGCTACACCTTC. Protein sequence: CASSQVAAYGYTF.